This TCR beta chain emerged from a study of cytomegalovirus exposure and HLA in healthy donors. The PCR had 60 Vbeta and 13 Jbeta primers. TCRdb's copy holds only in-frame clones and misses some; the assay was immunoSEQ multiplex PCR. Of roughly 140,000 clones listed, about four fifths are singletons. Germline V gene data show CDR1 as LGHNA and CDR2 as YSLEER. The V end lost 1 base, the J end lost 7 bases, and 11 bases lay between the germline ends. This CDR3 has 13 residues. On this clone itself: The antigen is not known.

Study outcomes and limitations: The records held CMV serostatus as the only immune exposure information. The authors confirmed in vitro that three CMV-associated chains were specific for CMV antigens.

The gene calls are TRBV4-3 and TRBJ2-7; D is perhaps TRBD1 (6 bases). The source material was PBMCs. The clonotype was recovered from a woman aged 40 to 50 in good health and CMV-seropositive. For the CDR3, the DNA is TGCGCCAGCAGCCAAGGGACAGCGAGGGAGCAGTACTTC. It specifies CASSQGTAREQYF.